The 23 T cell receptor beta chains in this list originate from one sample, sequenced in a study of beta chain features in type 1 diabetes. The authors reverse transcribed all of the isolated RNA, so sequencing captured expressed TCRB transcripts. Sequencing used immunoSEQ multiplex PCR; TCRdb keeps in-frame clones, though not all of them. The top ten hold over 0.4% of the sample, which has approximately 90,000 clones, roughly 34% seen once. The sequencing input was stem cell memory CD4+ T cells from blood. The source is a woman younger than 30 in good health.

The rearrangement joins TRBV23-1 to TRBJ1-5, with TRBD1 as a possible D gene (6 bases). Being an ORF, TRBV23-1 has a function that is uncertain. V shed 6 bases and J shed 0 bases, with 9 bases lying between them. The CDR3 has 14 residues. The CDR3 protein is CASRDSDSNQPQHF. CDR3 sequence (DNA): TGCGCCAGCAGGGACAGCGATAGCAATCAGCCCCAGCATTTT.

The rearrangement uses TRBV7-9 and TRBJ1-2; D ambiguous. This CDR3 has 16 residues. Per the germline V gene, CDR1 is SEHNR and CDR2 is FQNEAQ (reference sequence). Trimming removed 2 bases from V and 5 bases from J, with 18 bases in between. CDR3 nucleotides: TGTGCCAGCAGCTTATATAACAGACCGGGAGGGTATGGCTACACCTTC. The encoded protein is CASSLYNRPGGYGYTF. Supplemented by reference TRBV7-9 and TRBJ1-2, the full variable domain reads DTGVSQNPRHKITKRGQNVTFRCDPISEHNRLYWYRQTLGQGPEFLTYFQNEAQLEKSRLLSDRFSAERPKGSFSTLEIQRTEQGDSAMYLCASSLYNRPGGYGYTFGSGTRLTVV.

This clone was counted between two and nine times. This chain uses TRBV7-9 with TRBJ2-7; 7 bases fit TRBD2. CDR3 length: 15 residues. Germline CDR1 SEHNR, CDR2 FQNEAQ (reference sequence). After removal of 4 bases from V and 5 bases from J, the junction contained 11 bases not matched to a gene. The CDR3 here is CASSSGGLSTHEQYF. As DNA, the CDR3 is TGTGCCAGCAGCTCGGGGGGACTCAGTACCCACGAGCAGTACTTC.

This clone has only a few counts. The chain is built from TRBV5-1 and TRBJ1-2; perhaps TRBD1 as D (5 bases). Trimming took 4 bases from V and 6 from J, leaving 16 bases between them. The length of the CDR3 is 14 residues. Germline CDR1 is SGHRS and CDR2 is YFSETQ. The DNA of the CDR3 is TGCGCCAGCAGCGCGCAGGGTATCGTGGATGGCTACACCTTC. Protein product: CASSAQGIVDGYTF.

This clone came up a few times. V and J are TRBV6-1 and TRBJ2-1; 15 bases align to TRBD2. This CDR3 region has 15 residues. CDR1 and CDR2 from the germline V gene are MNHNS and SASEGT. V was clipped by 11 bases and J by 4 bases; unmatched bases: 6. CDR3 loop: CAVSGLAGGYNEQFF. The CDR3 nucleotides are TGTGCCGTTTCGGGACTAGCGGGAGGTTACAATGAGCAGTTCTTC.

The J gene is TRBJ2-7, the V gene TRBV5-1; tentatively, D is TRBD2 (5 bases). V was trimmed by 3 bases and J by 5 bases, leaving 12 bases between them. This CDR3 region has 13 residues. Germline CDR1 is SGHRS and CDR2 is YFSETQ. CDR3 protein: CASSYEGIDEQYF. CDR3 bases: TGCGCCAGCAGCTATGAGGGAATCGACGAGCAGTACTTC.

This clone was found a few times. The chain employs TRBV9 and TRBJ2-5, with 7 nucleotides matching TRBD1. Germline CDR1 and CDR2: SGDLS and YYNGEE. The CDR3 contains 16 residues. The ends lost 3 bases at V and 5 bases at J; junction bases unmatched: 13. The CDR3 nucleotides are TGTGCCAGCAGCGCCTTAGGACAGGCCCCGGTGGAGACCCAGTACTTC. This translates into CASSALGQAPVETQYF.

CDR3 sequence: CASNGIGSGANVLTF. The DNA of the CDR3 is TGCGCCAGCAACGGGATAGGGTCTGGGGCCAACGTCCTGACTTTC. The V call is TRBV5-1, the J call TRBJ2-6; possibly TRBD2 for D (5 bases). V was pared by 6 bases and J by 1 base, with 11 bases between. This CDR3 is built from 15 residues. The germline V gene has CDR1 SGHRS and CDR2 YFSETQ.

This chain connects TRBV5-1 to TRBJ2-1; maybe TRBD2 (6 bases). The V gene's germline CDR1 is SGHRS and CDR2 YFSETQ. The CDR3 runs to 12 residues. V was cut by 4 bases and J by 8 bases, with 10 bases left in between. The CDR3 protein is CASSREWDEQFF. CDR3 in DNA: TGCGCCAGCAGCCGGGAGTGGGATGAGCAGTTCTTC.

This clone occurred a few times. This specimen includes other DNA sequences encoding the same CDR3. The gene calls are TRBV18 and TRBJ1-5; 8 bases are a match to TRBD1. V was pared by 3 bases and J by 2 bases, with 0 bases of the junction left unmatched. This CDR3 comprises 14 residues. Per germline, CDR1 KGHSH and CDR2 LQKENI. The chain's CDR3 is CASSPGQGNQPQHF. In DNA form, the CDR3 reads TGTGCCAGCTCACCGGGACAGGGCAATCAGCCCCAGCATTTT.

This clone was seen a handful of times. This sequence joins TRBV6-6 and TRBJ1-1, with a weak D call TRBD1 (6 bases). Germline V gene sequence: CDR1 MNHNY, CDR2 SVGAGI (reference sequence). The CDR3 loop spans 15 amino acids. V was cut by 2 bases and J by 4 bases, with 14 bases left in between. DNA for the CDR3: TGTGCCAGCAGTTACCGGGGGGCGCAAGCCACTGAAGCTTTCTTT. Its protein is CASSYRGAQATEAFF.

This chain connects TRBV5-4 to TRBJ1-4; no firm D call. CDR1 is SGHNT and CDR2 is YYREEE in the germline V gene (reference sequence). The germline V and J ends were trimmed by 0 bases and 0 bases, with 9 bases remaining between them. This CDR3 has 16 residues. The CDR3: CASSLGVASTNEKLFF. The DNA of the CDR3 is TGTGCCAGCAGCTTGGGGGTAGCCTCAACTAATGAAAAACTGTTTTTT.

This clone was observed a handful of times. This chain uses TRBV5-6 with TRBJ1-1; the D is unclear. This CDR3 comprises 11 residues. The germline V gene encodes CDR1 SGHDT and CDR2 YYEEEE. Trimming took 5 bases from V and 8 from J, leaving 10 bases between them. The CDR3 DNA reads TGTGCCAGCAGTTTGAATGCGGAAGCTTTCTTT. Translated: CASSLNAEAFF.

The CDR3 region is CASSQDRQGVQFF. Written as DNA, the CDR3 is TGTGCCAGCAGCCAAGATAGGCAGGGTGTCCAGTTCTTC. The chain joins TRBV14 to TRBJ2-1; tentatively, D is TRBD1 (5 bases). CDR1 is SGHDN, CDR2 FVKESK, per germline. CDR3 length: 13 amino acids. Trimming cost V 0 bases and J 13 bases, with 13 bases left between them.

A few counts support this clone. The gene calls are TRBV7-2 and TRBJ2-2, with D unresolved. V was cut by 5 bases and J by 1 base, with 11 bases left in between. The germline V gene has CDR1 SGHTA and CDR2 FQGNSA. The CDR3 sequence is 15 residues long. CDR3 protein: CASSLMAGNTGELFF. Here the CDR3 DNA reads TGTGCCAGCAGCCTAATGGCAGGGAACACCGGGGAGCTGTTTTTT.

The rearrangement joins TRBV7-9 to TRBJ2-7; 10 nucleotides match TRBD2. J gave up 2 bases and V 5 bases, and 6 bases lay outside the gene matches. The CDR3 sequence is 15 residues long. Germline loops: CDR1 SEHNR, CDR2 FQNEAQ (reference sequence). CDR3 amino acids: CASSPGLAFAYEQYF. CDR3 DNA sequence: TGTGCCAGCAGCCCGGGACTAGCGTTTGCCTACGAGCAGTACTTC.

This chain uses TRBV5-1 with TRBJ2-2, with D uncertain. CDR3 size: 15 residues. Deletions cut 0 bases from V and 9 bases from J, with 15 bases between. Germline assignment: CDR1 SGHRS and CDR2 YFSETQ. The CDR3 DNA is TGCGCCAGCAGCTTGGGAGTAAATGAATTAAGGGAGCTGTTTTTT. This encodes CASSLGVNELRELFF.

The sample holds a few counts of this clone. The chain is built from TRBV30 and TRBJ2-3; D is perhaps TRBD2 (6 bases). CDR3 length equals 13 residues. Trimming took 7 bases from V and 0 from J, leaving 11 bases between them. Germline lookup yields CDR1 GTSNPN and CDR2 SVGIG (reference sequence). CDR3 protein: CASTGASTDTQYF. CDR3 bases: TGTGCCTCCACGGGAGCTAGCACAGATACGCAGTATTTT.

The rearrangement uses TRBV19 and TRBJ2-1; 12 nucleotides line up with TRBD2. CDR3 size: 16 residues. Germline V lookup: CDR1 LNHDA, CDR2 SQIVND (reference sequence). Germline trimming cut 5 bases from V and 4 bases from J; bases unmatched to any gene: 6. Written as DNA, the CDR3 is TGTGCCAGTAGTTCCCTGACTAGCGGGAGTTACAATGAGCAGTTCTTC. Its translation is CASSSLTSGSYNEQFF. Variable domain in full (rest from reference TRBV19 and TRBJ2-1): DGGITQSPKYLFRKEGQNVTLSCEQNLNHDAMYWYRQDPGQGLRLIYYSQIVNDFQKGDIAEGYSVSREKKESFPLTVTSAQKNPTAFYLCASSSLTSGSYNEQFFGPGTRLTVL.

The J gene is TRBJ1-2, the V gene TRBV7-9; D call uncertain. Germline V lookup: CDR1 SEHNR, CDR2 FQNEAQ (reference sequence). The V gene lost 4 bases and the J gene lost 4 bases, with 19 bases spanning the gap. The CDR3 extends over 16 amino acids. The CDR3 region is CASSSRRSDSSYGYTF. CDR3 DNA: TGTGCCAGCAGCTCCCGGAGGTCGGATTCTAGCTATGGCTACACCTTC. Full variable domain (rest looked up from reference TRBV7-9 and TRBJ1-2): DTGVSQNPRHKITKRGQNVTFRCDPISEHNRLYWYRQTLGQGPEFLTYFQNEAQLEKSRLLSDRFSAERPKGSFSTLEIQRTEQGDSAMYLCASSSRRSDSSYGYTFGSGTRLTVV.

CDR3: CASSPSGNTEAFF. The CDR3 region has the DNA TGTGCCAGCAGTCCGTCAGGAAACACTGAAGCTTTCTTT. The chain is built from TRBV11-3 and TRBJ1-1; the D is unclear. Trimming stripped 6 bases from V and 2 bases from J, with 10 bases between. CDR3 length: 13 residues. The germline V gene encodes CDR1 SGHNT and CDR2 YENEEA.

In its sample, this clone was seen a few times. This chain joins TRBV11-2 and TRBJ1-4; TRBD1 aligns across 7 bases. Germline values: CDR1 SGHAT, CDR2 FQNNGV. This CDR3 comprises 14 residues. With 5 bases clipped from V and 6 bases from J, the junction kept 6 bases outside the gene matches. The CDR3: CASSLTGSHEKLFF. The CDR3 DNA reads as TGTGCCAGCAGCCTGACAGGGAGTCATGAAAAACTGTTTTTT.

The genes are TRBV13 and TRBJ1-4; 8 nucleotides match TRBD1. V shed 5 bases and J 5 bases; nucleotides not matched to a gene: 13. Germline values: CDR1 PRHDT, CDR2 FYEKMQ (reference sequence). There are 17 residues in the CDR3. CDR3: CASSHNPRTGMNEKLFF. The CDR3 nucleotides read TGTGCCAGCAGCCATAACCCCCGGACAGGGATGAATGAAAAACTGTTTTTT.